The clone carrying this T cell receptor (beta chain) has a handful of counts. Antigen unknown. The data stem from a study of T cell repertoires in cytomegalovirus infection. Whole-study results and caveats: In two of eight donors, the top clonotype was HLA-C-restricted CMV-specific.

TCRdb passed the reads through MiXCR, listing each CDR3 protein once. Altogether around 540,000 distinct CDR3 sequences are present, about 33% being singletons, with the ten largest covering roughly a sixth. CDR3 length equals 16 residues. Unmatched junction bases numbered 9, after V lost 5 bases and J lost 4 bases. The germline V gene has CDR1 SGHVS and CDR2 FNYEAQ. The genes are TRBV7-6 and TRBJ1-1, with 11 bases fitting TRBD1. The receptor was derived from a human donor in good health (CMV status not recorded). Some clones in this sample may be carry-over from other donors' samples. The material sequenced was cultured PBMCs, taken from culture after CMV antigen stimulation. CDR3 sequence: CASSTQSGTGGTEAFF. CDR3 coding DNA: TGTGCCAGCAGCACCCAATCCGGGACAGGGGGCACTGAAGCTTTCTTT.